The clone carrying this TCR beta chain is a singleton in its sample. Its antigen is currently unknown. These data originate in a study of graft-versus-host responses after intestinal transplantation. Findings and caveats of the study: Circulating GvH clones peaking coincided with falling HvG clones soon after transplant. GvH clones occurred in recipient marrow; some first appeared in ileum or blood.

V dropped 6 bases and J dropped 4 bases, with 12 bases sitting between them. CDR1 is MNHNS, CDR2 SASEGT, per germline. CDR3 length equals 13 residues. The table came from immunoSEQ multiplex PCR; TCRdb's copy has only in-frame clones and leaves some out. The table records over 100,000 clones, over 85% of them present only once. The sample was unstimulated CD4+ T cells sorted from spleen or lymph node cells, taken before intestinal transplant. This chain connects TRBV6-1 to TRBJ1-2; possible D gene TRBD1, 6 bases. This receptor was identified in a human donor who received an intestinal transplant. This chain's CDR3 is CASRVTGLYGYTF. CDR3 DNA: TGTGCCAGCAGAGTAACAGGGCTCTATGGCTACACCTTC.